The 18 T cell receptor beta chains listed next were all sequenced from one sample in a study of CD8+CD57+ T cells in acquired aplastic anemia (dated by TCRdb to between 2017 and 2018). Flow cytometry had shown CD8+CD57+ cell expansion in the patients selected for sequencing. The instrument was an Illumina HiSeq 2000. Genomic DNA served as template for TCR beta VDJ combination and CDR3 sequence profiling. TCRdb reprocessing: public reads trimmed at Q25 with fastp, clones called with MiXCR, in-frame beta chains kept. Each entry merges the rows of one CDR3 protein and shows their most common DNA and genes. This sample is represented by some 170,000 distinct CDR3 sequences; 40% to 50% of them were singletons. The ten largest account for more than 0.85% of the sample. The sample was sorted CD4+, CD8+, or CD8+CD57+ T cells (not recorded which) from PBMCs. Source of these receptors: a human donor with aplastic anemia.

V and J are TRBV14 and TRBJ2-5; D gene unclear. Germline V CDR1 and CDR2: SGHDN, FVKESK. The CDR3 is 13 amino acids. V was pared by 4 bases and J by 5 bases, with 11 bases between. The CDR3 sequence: CASSRHGGETQYF. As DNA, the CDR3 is TGTGCCAGCAGCCGACACGGTGGGGAGACCCAGTACTTC. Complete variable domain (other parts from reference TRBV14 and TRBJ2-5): EAGVTQFPSHSVIEKGQTVTLRCDPISGHDNLYWYRRVMGKEIKFLLHFVKESKQDESGMPNNRFLAERTGGTYSTLKVQPAELEDSGVYFCASSRHGGETQYFGPGTRLLVL.

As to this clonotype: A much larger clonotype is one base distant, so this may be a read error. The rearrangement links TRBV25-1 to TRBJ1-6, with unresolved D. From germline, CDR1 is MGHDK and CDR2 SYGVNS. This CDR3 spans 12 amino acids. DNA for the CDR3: TGTGCCAGCAGTTTAAGTCGCTCACCCCACCACTTT. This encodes CASSLSRSPHHF. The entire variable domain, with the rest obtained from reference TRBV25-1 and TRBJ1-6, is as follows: EADIYQTPRYLVIGTGKKITLECSQTMGHDKMYWYQQDPGMELHLIHYSYGVNSTEKGDLSSESTVSRIRTEHFPLTLESARPSHTSQYLCASSLSRSPHHFGNGTRLTVT.

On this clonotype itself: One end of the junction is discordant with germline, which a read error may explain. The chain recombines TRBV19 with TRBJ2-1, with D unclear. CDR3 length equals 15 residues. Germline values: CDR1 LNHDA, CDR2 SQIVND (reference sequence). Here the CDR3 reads CASSFTPDAYNEQFF. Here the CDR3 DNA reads TGTGCCAGTAGTTTTACTCCGGATGCCTATAATGAGCAGTTCTTC.

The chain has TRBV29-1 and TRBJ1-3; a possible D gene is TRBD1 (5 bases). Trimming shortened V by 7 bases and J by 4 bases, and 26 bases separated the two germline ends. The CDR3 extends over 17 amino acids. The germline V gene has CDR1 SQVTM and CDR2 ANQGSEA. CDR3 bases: TGCAGCGCGCCCCTGACTAGCGGGGGTAGCTCCGGAAACACCATATATTTT. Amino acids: CSAPLTSGGSSGNTIYF. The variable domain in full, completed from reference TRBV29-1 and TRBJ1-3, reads SAVISQKPSRDICQRGTSLTIQCQVDSQVTMMFWYRQQPGQSLTLIATANQGSEATYESGFVIDKFPISRPNLTFSTLTVSNMSPEDSSIYLCSAPLTSGGSSGNTIYFGEGSWLTVV.

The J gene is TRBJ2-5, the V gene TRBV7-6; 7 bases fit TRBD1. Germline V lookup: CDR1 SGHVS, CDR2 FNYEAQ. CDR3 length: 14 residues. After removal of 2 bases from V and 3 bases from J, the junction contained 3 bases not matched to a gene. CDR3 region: CASSLLGQKETQYF. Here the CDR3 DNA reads TGTGCCAGCAGCTTATTGGGACAGAAAGAGACCCAGTACTTC. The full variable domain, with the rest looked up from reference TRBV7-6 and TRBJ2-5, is GAGVSQSPRYKVTKRGQDVALRCDPISGHVSLYWYRQALGQGPEFLTYFNYEAQQDKSGLPNDRFSAERPEGSISTLTIQRTEQRDSAMYRCASSLLGQKETQYFGPGTRLLVL.

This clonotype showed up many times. The CDR3 DNA sequence: TGTGCCAGCAGAAAGGACAGGGGAGTTGGCACTGAAGCTTTCTTT. Its translation is CASRKDRGVGTEAFF. This chain uses TRBV5-4 with TRBJ1-1, with 9 bases identical to TRBD1. Germline lookup yields CDR1 SGHNT and CDR2 YYREEE (reference sequence). V dropped 5 bases and J dropped 4; count of bases not matched to a gene: 9. The CDR3 length is 15 residues. Full variable domain (outside the CDR3, taken from reference TRBV5-4 and TRBJ1-1): ETGVTQSPTHLIKTRGQQVTLRCSSQSGHNTVSWYQQALGQGPQFIFQYYREEENGRGNFPPRFSGLQFPNYSSELNVNALELDDSALYLCASRKDRGVGTEAFFGQGTRLTVV.

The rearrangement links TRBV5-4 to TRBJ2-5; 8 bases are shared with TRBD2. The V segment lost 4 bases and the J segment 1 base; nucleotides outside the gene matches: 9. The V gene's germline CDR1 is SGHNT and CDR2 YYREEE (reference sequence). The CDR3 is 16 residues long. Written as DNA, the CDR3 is TGTGCCAGCAGCCACCCCACTAGCGGACTCCAAGAGACCCAGTACTTC. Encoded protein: CASSHPTSGLQETQYF.

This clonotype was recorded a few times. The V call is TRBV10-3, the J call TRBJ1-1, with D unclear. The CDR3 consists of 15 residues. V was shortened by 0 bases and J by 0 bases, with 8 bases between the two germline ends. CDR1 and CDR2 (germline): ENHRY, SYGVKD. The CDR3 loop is CAISESIGLNTEAFF. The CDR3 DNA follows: TGTGCCATCAGTGAGTCCATAGGGTTGAACACTGAAGCTTTCTTT.

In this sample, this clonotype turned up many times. In DNA form, the CDR3 reads TGCAGCGTTGTAGGAATGGCGCTCGGAGACAACTATGGCTACACCTTC. Its protein is CSVVGMALGDNYGYTF. This chain links TRBV29-1 with TRBJ1-2; D ambiguous. Trimming took 4 bases from V and 2 from J, leaving 20 bases between them. The germline V gene has CDR1 SQVTM and CDR2 ANQGSEA. CDR3 length equals 16 residues.

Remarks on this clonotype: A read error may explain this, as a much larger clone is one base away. The chain's CDR3 is CASSVEEGRITGGLFF. Here the CDR3 DNA reads TGTGCCAGCAGCGTAGAGGAGGGGCGGATCACCGGGGGGCTGTTTTTT. The chain couples TRBV9 to TRBJ2-2; TRBD2 is a possible D gene (6 bases). In germline, CDR1 is SGDLS, CDR2 YYNGEE. The CDR3 sequence is 16 residues long.

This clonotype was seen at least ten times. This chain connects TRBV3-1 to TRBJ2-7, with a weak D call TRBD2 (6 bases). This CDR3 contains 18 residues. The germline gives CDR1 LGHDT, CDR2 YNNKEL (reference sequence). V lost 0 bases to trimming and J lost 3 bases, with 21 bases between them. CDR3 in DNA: TGTGCCAGCAGCCAAGAACAACCGCGTGGCGGGACCATCTACGAGCAGTACTTC. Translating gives CASSQEQPRGGTIYEQYF.

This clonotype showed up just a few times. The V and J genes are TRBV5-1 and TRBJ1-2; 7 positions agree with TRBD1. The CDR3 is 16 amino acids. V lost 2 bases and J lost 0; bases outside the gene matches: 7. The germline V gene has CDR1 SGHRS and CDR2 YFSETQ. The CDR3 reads CASSLSGTEANYGYTF. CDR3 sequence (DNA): TGCGCCAGCAGCTTATCCGGGACAGAAGCTAACTATGGCTACACCTTC.

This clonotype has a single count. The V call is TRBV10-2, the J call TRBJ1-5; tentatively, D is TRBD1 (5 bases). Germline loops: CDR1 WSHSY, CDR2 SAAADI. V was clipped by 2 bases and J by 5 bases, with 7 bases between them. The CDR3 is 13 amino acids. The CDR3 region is CASSEDSYQPQHF. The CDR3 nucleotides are TGCGCCAGCAGTGAGGACAGCTATCAGCCCCAGCATTTT.

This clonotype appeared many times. The CDR3 DNA reads TGTGCCAGCAGCTCGATGGACAGGGACGATCAGCCCCAGCATTTT. Translated, it gives CASSSMDRDDQPQHF. The chain carries TRBV6-1 and TRBJ1-5; 8 bases match TRBD1. The V segment lost 6 bases and the J segment 5 bases; nucleotides outside the gene matches: 9. The CDR3 contains 15 residues. In germline, CDR1 is MNHNS, CDR2 SASEGT.

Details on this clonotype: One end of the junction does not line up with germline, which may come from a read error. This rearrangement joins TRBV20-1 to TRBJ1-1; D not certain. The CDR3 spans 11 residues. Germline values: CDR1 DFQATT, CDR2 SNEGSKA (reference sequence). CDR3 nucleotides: TGCAGTGCAAGAGGATCAACTGAAGCTTTCTTT. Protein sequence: CSARGSTEAFF.

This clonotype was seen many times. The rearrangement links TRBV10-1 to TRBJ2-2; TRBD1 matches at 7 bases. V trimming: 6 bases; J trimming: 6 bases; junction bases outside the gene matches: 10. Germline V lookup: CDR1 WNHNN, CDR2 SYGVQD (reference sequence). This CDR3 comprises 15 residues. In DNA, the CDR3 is TGCGCCAGCAGCTCGCAGCTTACAGGGGCCGGGGAGCTGTTTTTT. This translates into CASSSQLTGAGELFF.

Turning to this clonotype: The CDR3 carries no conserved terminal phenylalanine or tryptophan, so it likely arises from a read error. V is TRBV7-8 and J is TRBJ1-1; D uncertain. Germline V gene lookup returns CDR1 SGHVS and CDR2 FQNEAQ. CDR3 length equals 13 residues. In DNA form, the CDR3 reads TGTGCCGGCAGTCCCCCGGTGGACCATGAAGCTTTCCTT. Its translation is CAGSPPVDHEAFL.

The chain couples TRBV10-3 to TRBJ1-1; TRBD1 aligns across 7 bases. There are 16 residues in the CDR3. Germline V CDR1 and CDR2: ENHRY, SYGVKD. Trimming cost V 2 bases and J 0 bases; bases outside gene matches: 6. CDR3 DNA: TGTGCCATCAGTGAGACTGGGACAGCCGTGAACACTGAAGCTTTCTTT. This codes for CAISETGTAVNTEAFF.